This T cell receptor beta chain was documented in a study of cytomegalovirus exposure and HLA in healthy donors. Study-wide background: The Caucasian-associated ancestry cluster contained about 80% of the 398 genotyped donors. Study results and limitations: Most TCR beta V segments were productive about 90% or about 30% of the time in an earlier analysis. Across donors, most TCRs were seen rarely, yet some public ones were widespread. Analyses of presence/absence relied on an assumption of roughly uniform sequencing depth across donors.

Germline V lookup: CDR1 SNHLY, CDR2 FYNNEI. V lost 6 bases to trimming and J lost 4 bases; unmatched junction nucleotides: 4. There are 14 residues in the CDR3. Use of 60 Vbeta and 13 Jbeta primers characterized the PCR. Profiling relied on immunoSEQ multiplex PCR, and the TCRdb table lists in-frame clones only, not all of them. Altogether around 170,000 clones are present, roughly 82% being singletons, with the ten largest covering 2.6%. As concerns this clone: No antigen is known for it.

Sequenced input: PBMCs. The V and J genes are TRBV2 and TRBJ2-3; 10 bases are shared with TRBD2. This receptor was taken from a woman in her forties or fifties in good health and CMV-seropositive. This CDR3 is CASRERGGADTQYF. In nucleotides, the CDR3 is TGTGCCAGCAGGGAGCGGGGGGGGGCAGATACGCAGTATTTT.